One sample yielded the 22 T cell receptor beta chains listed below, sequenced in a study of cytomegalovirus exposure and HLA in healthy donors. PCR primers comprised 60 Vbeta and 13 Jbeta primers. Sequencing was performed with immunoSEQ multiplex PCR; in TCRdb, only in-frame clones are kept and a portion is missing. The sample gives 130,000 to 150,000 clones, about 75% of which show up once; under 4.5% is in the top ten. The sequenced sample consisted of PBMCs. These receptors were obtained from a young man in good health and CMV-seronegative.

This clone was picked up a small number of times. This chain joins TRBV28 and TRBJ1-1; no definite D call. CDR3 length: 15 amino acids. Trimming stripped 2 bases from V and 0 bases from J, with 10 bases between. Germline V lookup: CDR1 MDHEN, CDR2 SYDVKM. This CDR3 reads CASSLGRLLNTEAFF. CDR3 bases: TGTGCCAGCAGTTTAGGCCGATTATTGAACACTGAAGCTTTCTTT.

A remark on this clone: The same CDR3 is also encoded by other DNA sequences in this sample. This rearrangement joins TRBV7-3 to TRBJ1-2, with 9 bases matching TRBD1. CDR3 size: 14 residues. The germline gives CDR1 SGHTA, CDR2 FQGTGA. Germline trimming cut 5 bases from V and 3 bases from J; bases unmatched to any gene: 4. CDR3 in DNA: TGTGCCAGCAGCACCACAGGGGGCGACTATGGCTACACCTTC. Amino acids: CASSTTGGDYGYTF.

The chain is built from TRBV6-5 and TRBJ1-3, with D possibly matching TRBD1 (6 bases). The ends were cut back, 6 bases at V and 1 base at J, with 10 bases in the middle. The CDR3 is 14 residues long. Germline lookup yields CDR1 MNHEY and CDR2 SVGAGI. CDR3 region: CASSPQGSGNTIYF. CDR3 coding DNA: TGTGCCAGCAGCCCACAGGGATCTGGAAACACCATATATTTT.

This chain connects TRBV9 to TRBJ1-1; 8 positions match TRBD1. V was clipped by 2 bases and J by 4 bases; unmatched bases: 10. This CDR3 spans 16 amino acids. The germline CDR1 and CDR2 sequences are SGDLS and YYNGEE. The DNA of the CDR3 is TGTGCCAGCAGCGTCCTCAGGGGGCAAGGGAGCACTGAAGCTTTCTTT. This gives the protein CASSVLRGQGSTEAFF.

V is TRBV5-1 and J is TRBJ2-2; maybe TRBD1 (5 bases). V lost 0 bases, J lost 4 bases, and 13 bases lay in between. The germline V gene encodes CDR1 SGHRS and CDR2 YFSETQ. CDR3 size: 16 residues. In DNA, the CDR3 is TGCGCCAGCAGCTTGGGTTATGGGGCTGGCACCGGGGAGCTGTTTTTT. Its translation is CASSLGYGAGTGELFF.

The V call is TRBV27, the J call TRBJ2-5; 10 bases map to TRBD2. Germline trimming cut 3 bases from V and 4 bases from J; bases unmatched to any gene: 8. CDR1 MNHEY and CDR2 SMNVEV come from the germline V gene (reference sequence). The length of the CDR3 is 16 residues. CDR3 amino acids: CASSLRASGSVETQYF. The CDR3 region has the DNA TGTGCCAGCAGTTTGCGGGCTAGCGGGAGTGTAGAGACCCAGTACTTC.

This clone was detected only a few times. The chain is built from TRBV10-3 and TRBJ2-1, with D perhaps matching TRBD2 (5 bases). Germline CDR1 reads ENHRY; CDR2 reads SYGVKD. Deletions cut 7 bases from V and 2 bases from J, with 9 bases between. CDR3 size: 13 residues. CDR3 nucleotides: TGTGCCATCAAAGCGGCTACCTACAATGAGCAGTTCTTC. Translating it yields CAIKAATYNEQFF.

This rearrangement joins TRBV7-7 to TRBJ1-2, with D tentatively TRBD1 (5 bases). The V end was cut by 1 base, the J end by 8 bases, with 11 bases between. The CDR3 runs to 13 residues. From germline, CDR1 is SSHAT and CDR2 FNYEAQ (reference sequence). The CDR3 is CASSLVQGKGYTF. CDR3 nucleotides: TGTGCCAGCAGCTTAGTTCAGGGAAAAGGCTACACCTTC. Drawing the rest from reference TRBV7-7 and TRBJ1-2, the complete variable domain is GAGVSQSPRYKVTKRGQDVTLRCDPISSHATLYWYQQALGQGPEFLTYFNYEAQPDKSGLPSDRFSAERPEGSISTLTIQRTEQRDSAMYRCASSLVQGKGYTFGSGTRLTVV.

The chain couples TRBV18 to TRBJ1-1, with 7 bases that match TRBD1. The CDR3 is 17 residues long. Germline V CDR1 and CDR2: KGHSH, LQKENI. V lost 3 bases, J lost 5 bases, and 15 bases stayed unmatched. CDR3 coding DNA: TGTGCCAGCTCACCTCGATACCTGACAGGGAAAGGAACTGAAGCTTTCTTT. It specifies CASSPRYLTGKGTEAFF.

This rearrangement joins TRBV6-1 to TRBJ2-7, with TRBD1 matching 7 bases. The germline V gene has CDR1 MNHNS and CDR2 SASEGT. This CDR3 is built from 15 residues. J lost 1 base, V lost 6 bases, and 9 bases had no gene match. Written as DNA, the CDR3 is TGTGCCAGCAGGATCGGACAGGACGGGTCCTACGAGCAGTACTTC. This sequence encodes CASRIGQDGSYEQYF.

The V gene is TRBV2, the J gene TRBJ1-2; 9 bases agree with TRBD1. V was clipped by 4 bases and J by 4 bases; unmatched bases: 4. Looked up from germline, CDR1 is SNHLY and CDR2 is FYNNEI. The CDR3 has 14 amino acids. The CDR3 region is CASSVQGAGYGYTF. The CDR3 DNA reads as TGTGCCAGCAGTGTACAGGGGGCAGGCTATGGCTACACCTTC.

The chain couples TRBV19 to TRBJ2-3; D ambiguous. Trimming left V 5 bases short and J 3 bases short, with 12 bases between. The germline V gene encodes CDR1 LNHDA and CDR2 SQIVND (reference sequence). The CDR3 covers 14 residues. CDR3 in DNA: TGTGCCAGTAGTGACCCAACCGGGACAGATACGCAGTATTTT. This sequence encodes CASSDPTGTDTQYF.

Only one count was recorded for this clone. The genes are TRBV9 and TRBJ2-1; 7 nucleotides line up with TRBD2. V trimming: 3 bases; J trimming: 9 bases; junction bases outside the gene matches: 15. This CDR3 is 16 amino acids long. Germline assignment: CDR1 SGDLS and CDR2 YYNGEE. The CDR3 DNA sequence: TGTGCCAGCAGCGCCCGCGGGGGTAGCGGGTTCGGTGAGCAGTTCTTC. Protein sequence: CASSARGGSGFGEQFF. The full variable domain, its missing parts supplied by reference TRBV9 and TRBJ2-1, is DSGVTQTPKHLITATGQRVTLRCSPRSGDLSVYWYQQSLDQGLQFLIQYYNGEERAKGNILERFSAQQFPDLHSELNLSSLELGDSALYFCASSARGGSGFGEQFFGPGTRLTVL.

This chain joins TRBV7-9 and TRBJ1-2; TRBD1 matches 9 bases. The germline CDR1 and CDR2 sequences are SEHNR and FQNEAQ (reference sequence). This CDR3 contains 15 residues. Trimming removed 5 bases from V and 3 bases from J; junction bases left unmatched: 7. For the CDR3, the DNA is TGTGCCAGCAGCATAGGGACAGGGCGGGACTATGGCTACACCTTC. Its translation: CASSIGTGRDYGYTF. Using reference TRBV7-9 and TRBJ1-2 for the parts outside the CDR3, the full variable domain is DTGVSQNPRHKITKRGQNVTFRCDPISEHNRLYWYRQTLGQGPEFLTYFQNEAQLEKSRLLSDRFSAERPKGSFSTLEIQRTEQGDSAMYLCASSIGTGRDYGYTFGSGTRLTVV.

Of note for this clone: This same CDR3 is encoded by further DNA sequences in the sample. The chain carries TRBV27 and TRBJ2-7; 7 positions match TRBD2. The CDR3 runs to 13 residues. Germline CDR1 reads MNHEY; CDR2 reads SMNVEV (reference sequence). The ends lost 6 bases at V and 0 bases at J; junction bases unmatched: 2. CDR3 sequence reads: CASRASGSYEQYF. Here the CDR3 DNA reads TGTGCCAGCAGGGCTAGCGGCTCCTACGAGCAGTACTTC.

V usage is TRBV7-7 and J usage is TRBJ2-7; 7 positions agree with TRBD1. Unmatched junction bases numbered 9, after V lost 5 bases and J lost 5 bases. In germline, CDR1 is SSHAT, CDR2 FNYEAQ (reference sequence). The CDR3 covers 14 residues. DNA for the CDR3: TGTGCCAGCAGCCCTACAGGGGATCTAAACGAGCAGTACTTC. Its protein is CASSPTGDLNEQYF.

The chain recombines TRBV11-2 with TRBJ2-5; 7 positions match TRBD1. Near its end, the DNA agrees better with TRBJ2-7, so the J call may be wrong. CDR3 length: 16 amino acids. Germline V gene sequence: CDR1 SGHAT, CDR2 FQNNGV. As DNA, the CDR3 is TGTGCCAGCAGCTATGAAACCGGGACAGCCTCCTACGAGCAGTACTTC. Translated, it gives CASSYETGTASYEQYF.

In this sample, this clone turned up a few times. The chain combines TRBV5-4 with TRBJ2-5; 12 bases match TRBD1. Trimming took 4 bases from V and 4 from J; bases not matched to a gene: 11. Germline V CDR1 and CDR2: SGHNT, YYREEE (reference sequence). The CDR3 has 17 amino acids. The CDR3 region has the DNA TGTGCCAGCAGCCAGAATAAGGGACAGGGGGCAGGAGAGACCCAGTACTTC. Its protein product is CASSQNKGQGAGETQYF.

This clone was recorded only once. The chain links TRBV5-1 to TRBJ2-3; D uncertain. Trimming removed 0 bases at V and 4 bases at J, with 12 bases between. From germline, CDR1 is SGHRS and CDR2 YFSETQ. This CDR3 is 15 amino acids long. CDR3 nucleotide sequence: TGCGCCAGCAGCTTGGGACGGCGAGGCTCAGATACGCAGTATTTT. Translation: CASSLGRRGSDTQYF.

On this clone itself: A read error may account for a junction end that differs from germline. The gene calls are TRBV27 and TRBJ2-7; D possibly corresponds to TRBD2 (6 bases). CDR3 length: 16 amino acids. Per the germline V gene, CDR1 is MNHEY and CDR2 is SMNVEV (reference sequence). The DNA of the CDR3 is TGTGCCAGCAGGGAATCCTTGGGAGGTTCTTCCTACGAGCGGTACTTC. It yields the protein CASRESLGGSSYERYF.

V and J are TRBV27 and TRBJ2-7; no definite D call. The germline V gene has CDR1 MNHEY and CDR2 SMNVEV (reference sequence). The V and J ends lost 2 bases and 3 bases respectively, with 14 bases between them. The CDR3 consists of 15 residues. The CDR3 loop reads CASSLVRLKYYEQYF. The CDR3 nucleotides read TGTGCCAGCAGTTTAGTTAGACTCAAGTACTACGAGCAGTACTTC.

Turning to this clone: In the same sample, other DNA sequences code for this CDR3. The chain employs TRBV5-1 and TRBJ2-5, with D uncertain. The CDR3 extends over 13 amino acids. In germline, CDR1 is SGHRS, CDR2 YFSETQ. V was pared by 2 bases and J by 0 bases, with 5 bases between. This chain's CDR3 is CASSLQDQETQYF. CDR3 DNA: TGCGCCAGCAGCTTACAAGACCAAGAGACCCAGTACTTC.